This TCR beta chain is from a study of blood T cell repertoires in COVID-19. Looking at the study overall: The study drew acute and convalescent COVID-19 samples from the United States, Italy and Spain. T cells, B-cell-depleted T cells, or PBMCs supplied cDNA or gDNA.

With 6 bases removed from V and 6 bases from J, the gap between germline ends came to 11 bases. The CDR3 is 13 amino acids. Germline CDR1 KGHDR, CDR2 SFDVKD. Authors' processing steps: Reference gene primer amplification in the assay estimated nucleated cell counts. The assay was immunoSEQ multiplex PCR, and TCRdb's table has in-frame clones only and misses some. D and trimming were read from the DNA, whereas the V and J calls and clone size are those reported in that table. The repertoire holds some 200,000 clones, with around three quarters as singletons. This receptor was taken from a woman in her seventies with acute or convalescent COVID-19. This chain uses TRBV24-1 with TRBJ2-1; D is perhaps TRBD2 (5 bases). Material for sequencing was peripheral blood. This CDR3 reads CATSLEGSNEQFF. The CDR3 DNA reads as TGTGCCACCAGTTTGGAAGGGAGCAATGAGCAGTTCTTC.